A selection of T cell receptor beta chains follows, all from one sample in a study of CD8+CD57+ T cells in acquired aplastic anemia. TCRdb independently ran MiXCR on the reads; one entry per CDR3 protein. The sample shows roughly 250,000 distinct CDR3 sequences, 82% of them seen only once. The source material was sorted CD4+, CD8+, or CD8+CD57+ T cells (not recorded which) from PBMCs. The receptors were sampled from a human donor with aplastic anemia. Each CDR3 is given with its conserved first and last residue. D genes are given only for firm matches. Clone size appears in some rows only: once, few, many, or a class for an expanded clone.

D gene,V gene,J gene,clone size,CDR3 protein,CDR3 DNA
TRBD2,TRBV19,TRBJ2-1,.,CASSIQRDGRHDEQFF,TGTGCCAGCAGTATTCAAAGGGACGGGAGGCACGACGAGCAGTTCTTC
.,TRBV5-4,TRBJ1-6,.,CASSSIYGGYNSPLHF,TGTGCCAGCAGCTCAATCTACGGCGGCTATAATTCACCCCTCCACTTT
.,TRBV7-8,TRBJ2-5,.,CASSRAADPDTQYF,TGTGCCAGCAGCAGAGCGGCAGACCCCGATACGCAGTACTTC
.,TRBV6-5,TRBJ2-5,few,CASSEYRTQKETQYF,TGTGCCAGCAGTGAATATCGGACACAAAAAGAGACCCAGTACTTC
.,TRBV12-3/TRBV12-4,TRBJ2-3,.,CASTSGSPYNEQYF,TGTGCCAGCACCTCGGGCAGCCCCTACAATGAGCAGTATTTT
.,TRBV10-3,TRBJ2-7,.,CAISVGGGPYKQYF,TGTGCCATCAGTGTTGGCGGGGGCCCCTACAAGCAGTACTTC
.,TRBV24-1,TRBJ2-3,.,CATSVSWGYNEQFF,TGTGCCACCAGTGTTTCTTGGGGCTACAATGAGCAGTTTTTC
.,TRBV19,TRBJ2-1,.,CASASSGGAYNEQFF,TGTGCCAGTGCTAGCAGTGGCGGAGCCTACAATGAGCAGTTCTTC
.,TRBV7-2,TRBJ2-5,.,CAGSVASGTGYF,.
.,TRBV5-2,TRBJ2-1,.,CASKHLSGSRDEQFF,TGTGCCAGCAAACACCTTAGCGGGAGTAGGGATGAGCAGTTCTTC
.,TRBV15,TRBJ2-5,few,CATSRGSVHETQYF,TGTGCCACCAGCAGAGGGAGCGTGCATGAGACCCAGTACTTC
.,TRBV7-8,TRBJ2-7,.,CASSLLYGSSYEQYF,TGTGCCAGCAGCTTACTTTATGGCAGCTCCTACGAGCAGTACTTC
.,TRBV7-9,TRBJ2-6,.,CAGQLARDYQYFVLTF,TGTGCCGGACAGTTGGCTAGGGACTACCAGTACTTCGTCCTGACTTTC
TRBD2,TRBV7-9,TRBJ2-3,.,CASSLQGSGGSEYF,TGTGCCAGCAGCTTACAAGGAAGCGGGGGTAGCGAGTATTTT
TRBD1,TRBV7-4,TRBJ2-5,.,CAGQVARVTQYF,TGTGCCGGACAGGTGGCGAGGGTAACCCAGTACTTC
.,TRBV7-8,TRBJ2-3,.,CASSFEEGPDTQYF,TGTGCCAGCAGCTTCGAGGAAGGCCCCGATACGCAGTATTTT
TRBD1,TRBV7-9,TRBJ2-4,.,CASSRPGTGAKNIQYF,TGCGCCAGCAGCCGCCCTGGGACAGGCGCCAAAAACATTCAGTACTTC
.,TRBV7-7,TRBJ2-5,.,CASSLGPGRQETQYF,TGTGCCAGCAGCTTAGGTCCTGGACGCCAAGAGACCCAGTACTTC
.,TRBV9,TRBJ2-1,.,CASSAGGGNGQAEQFF,TGTGCCAGCAGCGCGGGGGGCGGCAACGGTCAGGCTGAGCAGTTCTTC
TRBD2,TRBV5-4,TRBJ2-3,.,CASSFPSGATQYF,TGTGCCAGCAGCTTTCCTAGCGGCGCCACGCAGTATTTT
.,TRBV12-3/TRBV12-4,TRBJ2-7,once,CASSCGDYEQYF,TGTGCCAGCAGCTGCGGGGACTACGAGCAGTACTTC
.,TRBV12-3/TRBV12-4,TRBJ1-2,many,CASSLGGGSYGYTF,TGTGCCAGCAGTTTAGGTGGGGGTTCCTATGGCTACACCTTC
.,TRBV6-2/TRBV6-3,TRBJ1-6,.,CASSYDSASYNSPLHF,TGTGCCAGCAGTTACGACAGCGCCTCCTATAATTCACCCCTCCACTTT
.,TRBV7-9,TRBJ1-6,.,CASSLAGSYGAYVLHF,TGTGCCAGCAGCTTAGCGGGTAGCTACGGGGCTTACGTCCTCCACTTT
TRBD2,TRBV7-2,TRBJ2-1,.,CASTLAGGNDPLF,TGTGCCAGCACCTTAGCGGGAGGTAACGATCCGCTGTTT
.,TRBV5-1,TRBJ1-1,.,CASQIGTGNTEAFF,TGCGCCAGTCAAATCGGGACGGGGAACACTGAAGCTTTCTTT
.,TRBV7-9,TRBJ2-1,.,CASSLETGPYEQYFF,TGTGCCAGCAGCTTAGAGACTGGACCCTACGAGCAGTACTTCTTC
.,TRBV29-1,TRBJ2-1,few,CSWAMGDEQFF,TGCAGCTGGGCGATGGGTGATGAGCAGTTCTTC
.,TRBV9,TRBJ2-5,.,CASSVGVGTAPETQYF,TGTGCCAGCAGCGTAGGGGTGGGGACGGCTCCAGAGACCCAGTACTTC
.,TRBV2,TRBJ2-1,.,CASRDGGTDAQYFFF,TGTGCCAGCAGGGACGGGGGCACGGATGCGCAGTATTTTTTCTTC
.,TRBV7-9,TRBJ2-7,.,CASSLVPSAYEQYF,TGCGCCAGCAGCTTGGTACCCAGCGCCTACGAGCAGTACTTC
.,TRBV20-1,TRBJ2-7,.,CSARVSAEPYEQYF,TGCAGTGCTAGAGTTAGTGCGGAGCCCTACGAGCAGTACTTC
.,TRBV2,TRBJ2-3,.,CASGDGGTDTEKHYF,TGTGCCAGCGGGGACGGGGGGACAGATACGGAGAAGCATTATTTT
TRBD1,TRBV7-8,TRBJ1-2,.,CASSLRDRGVDHGYTF,TGTGCCAGCAGCTTACGGGACAGGGGCGTTGACCATGGCTACACCTTC
TRBD1,TRBV29-1,TRBJ1-1,.,CSVDRGPNTEAFF,TGCAGCGTGGACAGGGGGCCCAACACTGAAGCTTTCTTT
.,TRBV7-8,TRBJ2-1,few,CASSIAGGAYYEQFF,TGTGCCAGTAGTATAGCTGGCGGCGCCTACTATGAGCAGTTCTTC
.,TRBV7-2,TRBJ2-6,.,CASSIGRGHDQDNVLTF,TGTGCCAGCAGCATAGGACGGGGCCACGATCAGGACAACGTCCTGACTTTC
TRBD2,TRBV19,TRBJ2-5,.,CASRPTGGETQYF,TGTGCCAGTCGTCCGACGGGGGGAGAGACCCAGTACTTC
.,TRBV9,TRBJ1-5,.,CAISDGYQPQHF,TGTGCCATCAGTGACGGGTATCAGCCCCAGCATTTT
.,TRBV9,TRBJ1-1,many,CASRGDMNTEAFF,TGTGCCAGCAGAGGAGACATGAACACTGAAGCTTTCTTT
.,TRBV7-3,TRBJ2-4,once,CASGGAWTIQYF,TGTGCCAGCGGAGGAGCCTGGACCATTCAGTACTTC
.,TRBV9,TRBJ2-2,once,CASSVDQNSYNELF,TGTGCCAGCAGCGTTGACCAGAACTCCTACAATGAGCTTTTT
.,TRBV9,TRBJ2-3,.,CASSSSGTTNEKQYF,TGTGCCAGCAGCTCAAGCGGGACAACTAATGAAAAACAGTATTTT
TRBD1,TRBV20-1,TRBJ1-2,.,CSAKQGEINYGYTF,TGCAGTGCTAAACAGGGGGAGATTAACTATGGCTACACCTTC
.,TRBV7-2,TRBJ2-2,many,CASSYYDQAGELFF,TGTGCCAGCAGCTACTATGACCAGGCCGGGGAGCTGTTTTTT
.,TRBV11-1,TRBJ2-5,.,CATSVGAGETQYF,TGTGCTACTAGTGTAGGGGCGGGTGAGACCCAGTACTTC
.,TRBV15,TRBJ1-5,.,CATSRDLQPQHF,TGTGCCACCAGCAGAGATTTGCAGCCCCAGCATTTT
TRBD2,TRBV7-9,TRBJ2-1,.,CASSQGPAGRLSF,TGTGCCAGCAGCCAGGGACCAGCGGGAAGGCTTTCCTTC
.,TRBV14,TRBJ2-7,.,CASSQEDDIEQYF,TGTGCCAGCAGCCAAGAAGATGACATCGAGCAGTACTTC
TRBD2,TRBV7-9,TRBJ2-3,.,CASSLGLAERRYLQYF,TGTGCCAGCAGCCTTGGGCTAGCGGAGAGGCGGTACTTGCAGTATTTT
.,TRBV7-2,TRBJ2-7,.,CASSWQSVTPYAQYF,TGTGCCAGCAGCTGGCAATCCGTGACCCCGTACGCGCAGTACTTC
TRBD1,TRBV7-8,TRBJ2-4,.,CASSYNPDGTALNIQYF,TGTGCCAGCAGCTACAATCCAGACGGGACAGCCCTTAACATTCAGTACTTC
.,TRBV29-1,TRBJ2-7,.,CSVEVGRTDRSYEQYF,TGCAGCGTGGAGGTCGGGAGGACAGATAGATCCTACGAGCAGTACTTC
.,TRBV24-1,TRBJ1-2,.,CATSDRRGGYTF,TGTGCCACCAGTGACAGGAGGGGTGGCTACACCTTC
.,TRBV7-3,TRBJ2-3,.,CASRDARWRDKYFF,TGTGCCAGCAGGGACGCAAGGTGGCGCGATAAGTACTTTTTT
TRBD2,TRBV7-3,TRBJ2-3,.,CASSSPAGGRSDTQYF,TGTGCCAGCAGCTCCCCCGCGGGGGGGCGTTCAGATACGCAGTATTTT
.,TRBV7-6,TRBJ2-1,.,CASSLLPGANEQHF,TGTGCCAGCAGCCTACTCCCGGGGGCGAATGAGCAGCACTTC